This entry describes one T cell receptor beta chain. Its specificity is not known. The V gene lost 4 bases and the J gene lost 6 bases, with 11 bases spanning the gap. Germline CDR1 is SGHDT and CDR2 is YYEEEE. The CDR3 loop spans 13 amino acids. This entry comes from a study of T cells in localized non-small cell lung cancer. Study-level findings and limits: Heterogeneity within the tumor remains possible, as just one region underwent sequencing. Prolonged overall survival went with higher T cell density in the blood. Uninvolved nearby lung showed the greatest T cell clonality, exceeding that found in tumor. Adjacent lung had a median roughly 61 of the 100 largest tumor clones.

Method: immunoSEQ multiplex PCR; TCRdb's copy keeps in-frame clones and lacks some. The sample lists around 50,000 clones; about nine tenths were seen once. This clonotype originated in a woman aged 40 to 75 with stage I lung adenocarcinoma. This chain connects TRBV5-6 to TRBJ1-3; a weak D match, TRBD1 (5 bases). The sample here was peripheral blood, taken before any cancer treatment. CDR3 DNA sequence: TGTGCCAGCAGCGGACGGACATCAAACACCATATATTTT. Translation: CASSGRTSNTIYF.